These 19 T cell receptor beta chains came from one sample sequenced in a study of blood T cell repertoires in COVID-19. Repertoires were generated with immunoSEQ multiplex PCR, while TCRdb's copy carries only in-frame clones and drops some. The table includes about 190,000 clones, approximately 90% detected once. The sample was peripheral blood. The source is a man between 70 and 80 years old with active or convalescent COVID-19.

The chain has TRBV5-1 and TRBJ2-6; 7 bases align to TRBD2. The ends lost 7 bases at V and 5 bases at J; junction bases unmatched: 6. CDR1 and CDR2 from the germline V gene are SGHRS and YFSETQ. The CDR3 runs 14 residues. The DNA of the CDR3 is TGCGCCAGCGGGAGGGACGCGCGGGCCAACGTCCTGACTTTC. Amino acid sequence: CASGRDARANVLTF.

V usage is TRBV5-8 and J usage is TRBJ1-5; D gene ambiguous. CDR1 SGHTS and CDR2 YDEGEE come from the germline V gene. V was shortened by 3 bases and J by 5 bases, with 6 bases between the two germline ends. The CDR3 runs to 12 residues. The CDR3: CASSSRYQPQHF. The CDR3 DNA follows: TGTGCCAGCAGCTCCAGATATCAGCCCCAGCATTTT. The entire variable domain, with the rest obtained from reference TRBV5-8 and TRBJ1-5, is as follows: EAGVTQSPTHLIKTRGQQATLRCSPISGHTSVYWYQQALGLGLQFLLWYDEGEERNRGNFPPRFSGRQFPNYSSELNVNALELEDSALYLCASSSRYQPQHFGDGTRLSIL.

The rearrangement joins TRBV27 to TRBJ1-2; D is unclear. The CDR3 has 15 amino acids. The germline gives CDR1 MNHEY, CDR2 SMNVEV (reference sequence). Trimming took 0 bases from V and 5 from J, leaving 13 bases between them. The CDR3 protein is CASSLSVFGEYGYTF. CDR3 bases: TGTGCCAGCAGTTTATCGGTCTTCGGGGAGTATGGCTACACCTTC.

The V gene is TRBV19, the J gene TRBJ1-3; D ambiguous. Germline V gene data show CDR1 as LNHDA and CDR2 as SQIVND (reference sequence). V lost 3 bases and J lost 4, with 10 bases in between. This CDR3 spans 14 amino acids. The DNA for the CDR3 is TGTGCCAGTAGTATGGCAGGAGGGGGAAACACCATATATTTT. Protein: CASSMAGGGNTIYF.

This sequence joins TRBV19 and TRBJ2-5; the D gene is possibly TRBD2 (6 bases). Trimming cost V 3 bases and J 0 bases, with 11 bases left between them. From germline, CDR1 is LNHDA and CDR2 SQIVND (reference sequence). The CDR3 covers 15 residues. The CDR3 loop is CASSIGRDYQETQYF. DNA for the CDR3: TGTGCCAGTAGTATCGGACGGGACTACCAAGAGACCCAGTACTTC. The variable domain in full, with the rest retrieved from reference TRBV19 and TRBJ2-5, is DGGITQSPKYLFRKEGQNVTLSCEQNLNHDAMYWYRQDPGQGLRLIYYSQIVNDFQKGDIAEGYSVSREKKESFPLTVTSAQKNPTAFYLCASSIGRDYQETQYFGPGTRLLVL.

The chain joins TRBV7-2 to TRBJ2-3; the match to TRBD2 covers 8 bases. Trimming removed 5 bases from V and 6 bases from J; junction bases left unmatched: 13. Germline V gives CDR1 SGHTA, CDR2 FQGNSA. The CDR3 sequence is 16 residues long. The CDR3 loop reads CASSPWTSREADTQYF. The CDR3 nucleotides are TGTGCCAGCAGCCCTTGGACTAGCCGGGAGGCGGATACGCAGTATTTT.

This clone was seen more than once but under ten times. The rearrangement links TRBV14 to TRBJ2-7; D perhaps matches TRBD2 (6 bases). Trimming cost V 4 bases and J 6 bases, with 13 bases left between them. Germline V gene sequence: CDR1 SGHDN, CDR2 FVKESK. The CDR3 extends over 13 amino acids. CDR3 sequence (DNA): TGTGCCAGCAGCCCTCGCGGGATCGGCGAGCAGTACTTC. It specifies CASSPRGIGEQYF. Based on the CDR3 plus reference TRBV14 and TRBJ2-7, the full variable domain is EAGVTQFPSHSVIEKGQTVTLRCDPISGHDNLYWYRRVMGKEIKFLLHFVKESKQDESGMPNNRFLAERTGGTYSTLKVQPAELEDSGVYFCASSPRGIGEQYFGPGTRLTVT.

J is TRBJ1-6 and V is TRBV28; 9 positions agree with TRBD1. The germline V gene has CDR1 MDHEN and CDR2 SYDVKM. Trimming removed 6 bases from V and 8 bases from J; junction bases left unmatched: 8. The CDR3 length is 15 residues. CDR3: CASRWDRVIHSPLHF. CDR3 coding DNA: TGTGCCAGCAGGTGGGACAGGGTTATCCATTCACCCCTCCACTTT.

This chain links TRBV20-1 with TRBJ1-5, with D possibly being TRBD1 (5 bases). The V end was cut by 3 bases, the J end by 7 bases, with 16 bases between. This CDR3 contains 14 residues. The germline V gene encodes CDR1 DFQATT and CDR2 SNEGSKA (reference sequence). CDR3 residues: CSASGAPSLQPQHF. CDR3 coding DNA: TGCAGTGCTAGTGGGGCCCCCTCTTTACAGCCCCAGCATTTT.

The chain couples TRBV7-2 to TRBJ1-1, with D tentatively TRBD1 (5 bases). Trimming removed 6 bases from V and 0 bases from J, with 20 bases in between. Germline CDR1 reads SGHTA; CDR2 reads FQGNSA. The CDR3 runs to 17 residues. CDR3 coding DNA: TGTGCCAGCAGTCAATCCCTCGTGGACACAGTGAACACTGAAGCTTTCTTT. This sequence encodes CASSQSLVDTVNTEAFF.

This clone was recorded once. This chain uses TRBV18 with TRBJ1-3, with TRBD1 matching over 10 bases. The length of the CDR3 is 19 residues. The germline V gene has CDR1 KGHSH and CDR2 LQKENI. Trimming at V came to 3 bases and at J to 0 bases, leaving 11 bases not matched to a gene. CDR3 nucleotides: TGTGCCAGCTCACCCGTCCCGGGACAGGGGTTGAGCTCTGGAAACACCATATATTTT. Amino acid sequence: CASSPVPGQGLSSGNTIYF.

V and J are TRBV2 and TRBJ1-2; 9 bases are shared with TRBD1. V lost 7 bases and J lost 4; bases outside the gene matches: 7. Looked up from germline, CDR1 is SNHLY and CDR2 is FYNNEI. The CDR3 loop spans 14 amino acids. CDR3: CASILTGGVYGYTF. CDR3 DNA: TGTGCCAGCATCCTGACAGGGGGGGTCTATGGCTACACCTTC.

The genes are TRBV19 and TRBJ2-4, with no clear D. Germline loops: CDR1 LNHDA, CDR2 SQIVND (reference sequence). CDR3 length: 15 residues. Trimming removed 5 bases at V and 0 bases at J, with 11 bases between. CDR3 amino acids: CASSLLGVAKNIQYF. CDR3 DNA: TGTGCCAGTAGTCTCCTCGGAGTAGCCAAAAACATTCAGTACTTC.

The chain is built from TRBV2 and TRBJ1-6; 10 nucleotides agree with TRBD1. The CDR3 covers 19 residues. The ends lost 6 bases at V and 1 base at J; junction bases unmatched: 12. Germline CDR1 is SNHLY and CDR2 is FYNNEI. CDR3 nucleotides: TGTGCCAGCAGGAGGGACAGGGGTGTTTCAAGGTCCTATAATTCACCCCTCCACTTT. It is translated as CASRRDRGVSRSYNSPLHF.

The chain employs TRBV29-1 and TRBJ1-2; TRBD1 aligns across 7 bases. The CDR3 totals 12 residues. V gave up 7 bases and J gave up 2 bases; unmatched junction bases: 4. CDR1 and CDR2 (germline): SQVTM, ANQGSEA. The CDR3 is CSADRDNYGYTF. The CDR3 DNA is TGCAGCGCCGACAGGGACAACTATGGCTACACCTTC.

This chain joins TRBV3-1 (or the pseudogene TRBV3-2) and TRBJ2-5; weak D call: TRBD1 (6 bases). CDR3 length: 14 amino acids. The germline V gene encodes CDR1 LGHDT and CDR2 YNNKEL (reference sequence). The V end lost 3 bases, the J end lost 5 bases, and 13 bases lay between the germline ends. CDR3 loop: CASSHYRVAETQYF. CDR3 nucleotide sequence: TGTGCCAGCAGCCACTACAGGGTCGCCGAGACCCAGTACTTC.

This chain links TRBV21-1 with TRBJ1-6; TRBD1 is the table's D call, not checked against the DNA. TRBV21-1 is given as a pseudogene. The CDR3 extends over 15 amino acids. The CDR3 sequence: CASRLRGQVNSPLHF. In DNA form, the CDR3 reads TGTGCCAGCAGACTCAGGGGACAGGTAAATTCACCCCTCCACTTT.

The chain carries TRBV5-4 and TRBJ2-7; unclear D gene. Germline assignment: CDR1 SGHNT and CDR2 YYREEE (reference sequence). This CDR3 has 13 amino acids. Trimming stripped 2 bases from V and 2 bases from J, with 8 bases between. CDR3 DNA: TGTGCCAGCAGCTTTGGGCCCGCCTACGAGCAGTACTTC. Residues: CASSFGPAYEQYF.

The chain recombines TRBV27 with TRBJ1-1; tentative D call: TRBD1 (5 bases). Per germline, CDR1 MNHEY and CDR2 SMNVEV (reference sequence). With 3 bases removed from V and 1 base from J, the gap between germline ends came to 6 bases. The CDR3 extends over 13 amino acids. In nucleotides, the CDR3 is TGTGCCAGCAGTTTCCAGGGGAACACTGAAGCTTTCTTT. Translating it yields CASSFQGNTEAFF.